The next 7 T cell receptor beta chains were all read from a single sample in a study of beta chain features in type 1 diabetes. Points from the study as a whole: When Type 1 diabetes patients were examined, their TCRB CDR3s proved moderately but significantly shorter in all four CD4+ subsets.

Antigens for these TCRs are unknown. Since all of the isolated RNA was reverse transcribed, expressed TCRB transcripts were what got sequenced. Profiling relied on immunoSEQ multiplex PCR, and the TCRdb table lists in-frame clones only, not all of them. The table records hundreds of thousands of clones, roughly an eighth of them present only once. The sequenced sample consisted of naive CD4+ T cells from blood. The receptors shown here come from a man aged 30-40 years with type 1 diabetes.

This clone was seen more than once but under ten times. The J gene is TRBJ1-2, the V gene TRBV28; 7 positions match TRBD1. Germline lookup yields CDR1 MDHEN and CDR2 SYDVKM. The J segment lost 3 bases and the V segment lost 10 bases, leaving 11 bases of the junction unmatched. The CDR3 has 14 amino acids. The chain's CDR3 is CATFGRGGYYGYTF. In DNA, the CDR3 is TGTGCCACCTTTGGGCGAGGGGGCTACTATGGCTACACCTTC.

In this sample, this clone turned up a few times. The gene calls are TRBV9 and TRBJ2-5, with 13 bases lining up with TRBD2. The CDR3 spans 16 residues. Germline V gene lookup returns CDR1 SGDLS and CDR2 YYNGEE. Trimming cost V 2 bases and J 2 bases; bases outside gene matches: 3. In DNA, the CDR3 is TGTGCCAGCAGCGTTTCGGGACTAGCGGGACAAGAGACCCAGTACTTC. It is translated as CASSVSGLAGQETQYF.

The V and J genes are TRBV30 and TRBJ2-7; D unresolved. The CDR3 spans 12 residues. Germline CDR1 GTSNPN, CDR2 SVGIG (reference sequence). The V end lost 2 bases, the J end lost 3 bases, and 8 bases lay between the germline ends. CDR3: CAWSPTGYEQYF. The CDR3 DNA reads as TGTGCCTGGAGTCCGACGGGCTACGAGCAGTACTTC.

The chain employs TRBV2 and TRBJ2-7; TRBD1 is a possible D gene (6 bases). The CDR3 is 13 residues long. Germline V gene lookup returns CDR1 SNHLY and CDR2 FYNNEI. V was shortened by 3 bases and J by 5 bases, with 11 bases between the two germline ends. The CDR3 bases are TGTGCCAGCAGTGACAGGGGAATGAACGAGCAGTACTTC. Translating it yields CASSDRGMNEQYF.

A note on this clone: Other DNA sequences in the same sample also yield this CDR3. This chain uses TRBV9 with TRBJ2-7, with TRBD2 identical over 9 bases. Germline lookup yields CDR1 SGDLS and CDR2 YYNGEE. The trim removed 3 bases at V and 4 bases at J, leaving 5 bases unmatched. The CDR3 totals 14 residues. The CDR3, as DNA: TGTGCCAGCAGCGCTAGCGGGACGTCTTACGAGCAGTACTTC. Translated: CASSASGTSYEQYF.

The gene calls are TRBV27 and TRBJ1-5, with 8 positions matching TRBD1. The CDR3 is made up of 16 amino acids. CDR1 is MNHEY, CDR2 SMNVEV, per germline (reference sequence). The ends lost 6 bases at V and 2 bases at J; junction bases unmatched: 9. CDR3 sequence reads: CASSSGQGRGNQPQHF. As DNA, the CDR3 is TGTGCCAGCAGCTCCGGACAGGGACGAGGCAATCAGCCCCAGCATTTT.

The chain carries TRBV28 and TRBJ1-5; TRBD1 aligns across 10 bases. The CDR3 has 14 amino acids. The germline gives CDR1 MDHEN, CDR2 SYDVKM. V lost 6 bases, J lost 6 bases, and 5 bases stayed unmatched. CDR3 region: CASSWDRGTQPQHF. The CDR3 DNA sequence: TGTGCCAGCAGCTGGGACAGGGGCACTCAGCCCCAGCATTTT.